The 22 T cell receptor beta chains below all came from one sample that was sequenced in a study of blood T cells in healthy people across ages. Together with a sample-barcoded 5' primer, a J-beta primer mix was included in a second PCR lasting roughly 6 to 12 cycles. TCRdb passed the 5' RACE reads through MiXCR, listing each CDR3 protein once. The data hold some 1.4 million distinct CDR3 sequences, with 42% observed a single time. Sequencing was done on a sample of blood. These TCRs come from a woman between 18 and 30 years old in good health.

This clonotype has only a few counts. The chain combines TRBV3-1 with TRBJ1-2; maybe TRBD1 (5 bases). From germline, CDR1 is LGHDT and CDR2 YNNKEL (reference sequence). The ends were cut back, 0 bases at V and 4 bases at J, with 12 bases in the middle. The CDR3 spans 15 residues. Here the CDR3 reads CASSQEPGKGYGYTF. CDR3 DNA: TGTGCCAGCAGCCAAGAGCCAGGGAAGGGCTATGGCTACACCTTC. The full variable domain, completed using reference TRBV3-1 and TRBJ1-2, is DTAVSQTPKYLVTQMGNDKSIKCEQNLGHDTMYWYKQDSKKFLKIMFSYNNKELIINETVPNRFSPKSPDKAHLNLHINSLELGDSAVYFCASSQEPGKGYGYTFGSGTRLTVV.

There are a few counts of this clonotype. The CDR3 sequence: CSASPIHSGANVLTF. The CDR3 region has the DNA TGCAGTGCAAGCCCCATCCACTCTGGGGCCAACGTCCTGACTTTC. The V gene is TRBV20-1, the J gene TRBJ2-6; D not resolved. The germline V and J ends were trimmed by 6 bases and 0 bases, with 12 bases remaining between them. CDR1 is DFQATT and CDR2 is SNEGSKA in the germline V gene (reference sequence). The CDR3 loop spans 15 amino acids.

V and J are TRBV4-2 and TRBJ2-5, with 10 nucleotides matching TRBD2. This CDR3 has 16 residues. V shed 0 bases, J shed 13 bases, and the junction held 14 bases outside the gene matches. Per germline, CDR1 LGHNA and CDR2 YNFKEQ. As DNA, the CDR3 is TGTGCCAGCAGCCAAGATTCCAGCGGGAGGGCCGGGGGTGCGTACTTC. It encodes CASSQDSSGRAGGAYF.

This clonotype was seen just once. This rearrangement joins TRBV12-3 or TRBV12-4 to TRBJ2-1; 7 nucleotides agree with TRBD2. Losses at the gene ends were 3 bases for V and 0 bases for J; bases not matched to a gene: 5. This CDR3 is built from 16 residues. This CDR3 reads CASSLGGVSSYNEQFF. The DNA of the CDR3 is TGTGCCAGCAGTTTGGGAGGGGTCAGCTCCTACAATGAGCAGTTCTTC.

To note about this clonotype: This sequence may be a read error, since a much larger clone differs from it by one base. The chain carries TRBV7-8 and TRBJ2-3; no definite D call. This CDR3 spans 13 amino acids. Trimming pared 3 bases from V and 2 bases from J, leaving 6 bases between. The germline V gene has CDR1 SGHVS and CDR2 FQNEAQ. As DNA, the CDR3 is TGTGCCAGCAGCTTTGGGGTCACAGATACGCAGTATTTT. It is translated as CASSFGVTDTQYF.

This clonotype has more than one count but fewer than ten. CDR3 bases: TGCGCCAGCATGCGGTACAGGGATAACGCTGAAGCTTTCTTT. Protein sequence: CASMRYRDNAEAFF. V usage is TRBV4-1 and J usage is TRBJ1-1, with D possibly matching TRBD1 (6 bases). This CDR3 is 14 amino acids long. Germline V gene data show CDR1 as MGHRA and CDR2 as YSYEKL. The V end lost 7 bases, the J end lost 6 bases, and 18 bases lay between the germline ends.

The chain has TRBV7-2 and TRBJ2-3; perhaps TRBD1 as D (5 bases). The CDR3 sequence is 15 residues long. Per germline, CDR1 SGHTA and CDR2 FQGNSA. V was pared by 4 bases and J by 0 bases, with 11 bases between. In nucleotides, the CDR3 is TGTGCCAGCAGCTCTCAGGGTAGAAGCACAGATACGCAGTATTTT. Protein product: CASSSQGRSTDTQYF.

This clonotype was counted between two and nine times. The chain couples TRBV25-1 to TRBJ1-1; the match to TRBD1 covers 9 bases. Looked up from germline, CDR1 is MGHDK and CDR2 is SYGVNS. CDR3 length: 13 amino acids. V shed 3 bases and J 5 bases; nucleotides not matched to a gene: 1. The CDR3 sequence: CASSEGTGTEAFF. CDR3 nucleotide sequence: TGTGCCAGCAGTGAGGGGACAGGGACTGAAGCTTTCTTT.

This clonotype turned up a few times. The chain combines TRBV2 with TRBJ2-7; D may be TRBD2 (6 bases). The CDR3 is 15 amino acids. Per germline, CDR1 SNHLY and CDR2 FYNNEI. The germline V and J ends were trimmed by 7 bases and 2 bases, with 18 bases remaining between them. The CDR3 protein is CASTPYAAGAYEQYF. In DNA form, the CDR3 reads TGTGCCAGCACCCCCTATGCAGCGGGCGCCTACGAGCAGTACTTC.

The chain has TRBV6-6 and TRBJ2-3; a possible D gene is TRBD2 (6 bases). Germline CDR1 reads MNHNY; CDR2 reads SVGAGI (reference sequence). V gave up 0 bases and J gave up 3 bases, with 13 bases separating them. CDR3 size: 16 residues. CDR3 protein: CASSYSLASLTDTQYF. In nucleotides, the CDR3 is TGTGCCAGCAGTTACTCCCTAGCGAGCCTAACAGATACGCAGTATTTT.

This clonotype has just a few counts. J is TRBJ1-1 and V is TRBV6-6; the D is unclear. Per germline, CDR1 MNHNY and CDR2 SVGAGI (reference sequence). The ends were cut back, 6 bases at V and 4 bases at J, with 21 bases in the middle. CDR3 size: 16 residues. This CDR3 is CASSKRAAPRSTEAFF. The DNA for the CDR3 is TGTGCCAGCAGCAAGAGGGCAGCCCCACGGAGCACTGAAGCTTTCTTT.

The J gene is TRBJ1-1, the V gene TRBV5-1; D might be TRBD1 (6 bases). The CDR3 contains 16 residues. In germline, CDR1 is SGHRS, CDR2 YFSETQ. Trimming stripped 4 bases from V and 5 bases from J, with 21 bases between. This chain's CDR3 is CASSPGLAGAKTEAFF. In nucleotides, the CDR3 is TGCGCCAGCAGCCCTGGCCTAGCGGGGGCGAAGACTGAAGCTTTCTTT.

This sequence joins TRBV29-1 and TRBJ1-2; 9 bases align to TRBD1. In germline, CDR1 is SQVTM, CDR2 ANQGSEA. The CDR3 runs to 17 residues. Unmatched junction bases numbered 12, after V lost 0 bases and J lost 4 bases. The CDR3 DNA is TGCAGCGTTGAAGATGTTTGGTCTGAGACAGGGGGCTATGGCTACACCTTC. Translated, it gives CSVEDVWSETGGYGYTF.

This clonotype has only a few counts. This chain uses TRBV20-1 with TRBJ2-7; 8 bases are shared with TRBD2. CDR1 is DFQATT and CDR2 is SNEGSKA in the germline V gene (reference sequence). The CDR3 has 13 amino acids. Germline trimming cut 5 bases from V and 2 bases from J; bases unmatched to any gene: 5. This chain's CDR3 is CSAPPAGAYEQYF. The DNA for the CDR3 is TGCAGTGCTCCGCCAGCGGGGGCCTACGAGCAGTACTTC.

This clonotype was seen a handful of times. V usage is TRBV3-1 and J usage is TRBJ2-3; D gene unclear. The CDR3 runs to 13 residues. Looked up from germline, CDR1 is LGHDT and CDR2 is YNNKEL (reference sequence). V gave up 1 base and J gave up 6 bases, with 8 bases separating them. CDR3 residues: CASSQAPWDTQYF. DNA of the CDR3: TGTGCCAGCAGCCAAGCTCCGTGGGATACGCAGTATTTT.

DNA for the CDR3: TGTGCCAGCAGCCAAAGGGACCGAACCTACAATGAGCAGTTCTTC. This translates into CASSQRDRTYNEQFF. V is TRBV3-1 and J is TRBJ2-1; the D gene could be TRBD1 or TRBD2 (5 bases each). CDR3 length: 15 residues. Trimming shortened V by 2 bases and J by 2 bases, and 10 bases separated the two germline ends. Looked up from germline, CDR1 is LGHDT and CDR2 is YNNKEL (reference sequence).

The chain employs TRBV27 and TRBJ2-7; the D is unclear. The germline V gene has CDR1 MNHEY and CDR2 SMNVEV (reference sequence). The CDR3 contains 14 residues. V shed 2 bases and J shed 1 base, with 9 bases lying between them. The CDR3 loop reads CASSLRLLSYEQYF. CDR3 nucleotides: TGTGCCAGCAGTTTAAGACTCTTGTCCTACGAGCAGTACTTC.

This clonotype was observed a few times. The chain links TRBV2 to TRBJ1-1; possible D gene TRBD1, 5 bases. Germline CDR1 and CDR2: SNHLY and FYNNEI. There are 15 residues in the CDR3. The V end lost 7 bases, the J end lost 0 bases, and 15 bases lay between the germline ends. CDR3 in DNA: TGTGCCAGCACCGGGGTAGGGACGGTGAACACTGAAGCTTTCTTT. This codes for CASTGVGTVNTEAFF. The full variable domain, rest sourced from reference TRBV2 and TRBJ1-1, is EPEVTQTPSHQVTQMGQEVILRCVPISNHLYFYWYRQILGQKVEFLVSFYNNEISEKSEIFDDQFSVERPDGSNFTLKIRSTKLEDSAMYFCASTGVGTVNTEAFFGQGTRLTVV.

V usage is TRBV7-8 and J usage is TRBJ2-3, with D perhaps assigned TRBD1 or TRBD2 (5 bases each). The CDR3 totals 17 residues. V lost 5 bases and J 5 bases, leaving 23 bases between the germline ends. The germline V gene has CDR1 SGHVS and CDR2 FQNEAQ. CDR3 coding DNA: TGTGCCAGCAGCCCGCGCTTTAGAGGGCCCCAGGGAGATACGCAGTATTTT. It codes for CASSPRFRGPQGDTQYF.

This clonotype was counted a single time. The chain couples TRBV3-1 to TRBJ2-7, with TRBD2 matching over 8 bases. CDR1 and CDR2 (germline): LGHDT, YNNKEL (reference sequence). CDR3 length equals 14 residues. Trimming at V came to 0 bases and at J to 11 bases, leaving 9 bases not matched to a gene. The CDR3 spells CASSQDPGLAMEYF. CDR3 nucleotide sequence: TGTGCCAGCAGCCAAGATCCAGGACTAGCCATGGAGTACTTC.

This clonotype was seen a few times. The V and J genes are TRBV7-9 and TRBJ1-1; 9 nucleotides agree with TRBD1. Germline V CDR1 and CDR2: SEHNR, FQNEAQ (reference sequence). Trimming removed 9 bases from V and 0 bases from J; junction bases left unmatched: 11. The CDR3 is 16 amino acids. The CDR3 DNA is TGTGCCAGTACTAAACAGGGGGCGACCCTGAACACTGAAGCTTTCTTT. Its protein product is CASTKQGATLNTEAFF.

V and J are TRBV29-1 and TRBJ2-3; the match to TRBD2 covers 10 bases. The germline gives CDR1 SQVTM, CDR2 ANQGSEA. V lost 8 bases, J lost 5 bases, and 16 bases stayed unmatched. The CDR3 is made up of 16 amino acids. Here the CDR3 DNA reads TGCAGCCCTATCGACCTAGCGGGAGATCGTGGAGATACGCAGTATTTT. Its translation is CSPIDLAGDRGDTQYF.